Listed below are T cell receptor beta chains from one sample, sequenced in a study of blood T cell repertoires in COVID-19. The method was immunoSEQ multiplex PCR; TCRdb's version includes in-frame clones alone and lacks a portion of them. The data contain tens of thousands of clones, about 80% of them singletons. The sample was peripheral blood. Every receptor here comes from a man between 60 and 75 years old with acute or convalescent COVID-19. Both conserved end residues are part of each CDR3. Fields, in order: D gene, J gene, clone size, V gene, CDR3 protein, CDR3 DNA. A D gene is named only where the DNA matches it firmly. Some rows have no size entry. The others give once, few or many, or a class for an expanded clone.

d_gene: .; j_gene: TRBJ1-5; abundance: .; v_gene: TRBV9; CDR3aa: CASSVDGELDQPQHF; CDR3nt: TGTGCCAGCAGCGTAGATGGGGAGTTGGATCAGCCCCAGCATTTT
d_gene: .; j_gene: TRBJ2-1; abundance: once; v_gene: TRBV2; CDR3aa: CASRPRENNEQFF; CDR3nt: TGTGCCAGCAGGCCTCGGGAAAACAATGAGCAGTTCTTC
d_gene: .; j_gene: TRBJ1-5; abundance: .; v_gene: TRBV5-1; CDR3aa: CASSLGPGQPQHF; CDR3nt: TGCGCCAGCAGCTTGGGGCCGGGACAGCCCCAGCATTTT
d_gene: .; j_gene: TRBJ1-3; abundance: .; v_gene: TRBV25-1; CDR3aa: CASSELVSGNTIYF; CDR3nt: TGTGCCAGCAGTGAGTTAGTCTCTGGAAACACCATATATTTT
d_gene: .; j_gene: TRBJ1-3; abundance: .; v_gene: TRBV5-1; CDR3aa: CASSLSGPAGNTIYF; CDR3nt: TGCGCCAGCAGCTTGTCAGGGCCTGCTGGAAACACCATATATTTT
d_gene: .; j_gene: TRBJ1-1; abundance: .; v_gene: TRBV4-1; CDR3aa: CASSQEVVLRRGEAFF; CDR3nt: TGCGCCAGCAGCCAAGAGGTGGTCCTCCGGAGGGGTGAAGCTTTCTTT
d_gene: .; j_gene: TRBJ2-7; abundance: .; v_gene: TRBV11-2; CDR3aa: CASSWSGRNEQYF; CDR3nt: TGTGCCAGCAGCTGGAGCGGACGTAACGAGCAGTACTTC
d_gene: .; j_gene: TRBJ1-1; abundance: .; v_gene: TRBV4-3; CDR3aa: CASSLGVNTEAFF; CDR3nt: TGCGCCAGCAGCCTAGGGGTAAACACTGAAGCTTTCTTT
d_gene: .; j_gene: TRBJ1-6; abundance: few; v_gene: TRBV19; CDR3aa: CATQEVSSYNSPLHF; CDR3nt: TGTGCCACCCAAGAGGTCAGCTCCTATAATTCACCCCTCCACTTT
d_gene: .; j_gene: TRBJ1-5; abundance: .; v_gene: TRBV27; CDR3aa: CASSPLGGNQPQHF; CDR3nt: TGTGCCAGCAGCCCCCTCGGGGGCAATCAGCCCCAGCATTTT
d_gene: .; j_gene: TRBJ1-2; abundance: medium-sized; v_gene: TRBV5-5; CDR3aa: CASSLDTERVPGYTF; CDR3nt: TGTGCCAGCAGCTTGGACACCGAGAGGGTACCTGGCTACACCTTC
d_gene: TRBD1; j_gene: TRBJ2-7; abundance: once; v_gene: TRBV24-1; CDR3aa: CATSPTGYEQYF; CDR3nt: TGTGCCACCAGTCCGACAGGGTACGAGCAGTACTTC
d_gene: .; j_gene: TRBJ1-1; abundance: .; v_gene: TRBV5-1; CDR3aa: CASSFRGRNTEAFF; CDR3nt: TGCGCCAGCAGCTTCAGGGGAAGGAACACTGAAGCTTTCTTT
d_gene: .; j_gene: TRBJ2-7; abundance: .; v_gene: TRBV7-2; CDR3aa: CASSLVDSPEQYF; CDR3nt: TGTGCCAGCAGCTTAGTGGACAGCCCCGAGCAGTACTTC
d_gene: TRBD2; j_gene: TRBJ2-5; abundance: once; v_gene: TRBV5-6; CDR3aa: CASSLGGLQETQYF; CDR3nt: TGTGCCAGCAGCTTGGGGGGACTACAAGAGACCCAGTACTTC
d_gene: TRBD1; j_gene: TRBJ1-1; abundance: .; v_gene: TRBV4-2; CDR3aa: CASSQDIGQGLTEAFF; CDR3nt: TGTGCCAGCAGCCAAGATATTGGACAGGGATTGACTGAAGCTTTCTTT
d_gene: .; j_gene: TRBJ1-1; abundance: few; v_gene: TRBV5-4; CDR3aa: CASSLERGGVNTEAFF; CDR3nt: TGTGCCAGCAGCTTGGAGAGGGGAGGGGTGAACACTGAAGCTTTCTTT
d_gene: TRBD1; j_gene: TRBJ2-7; abundance: few; v_gene: TRBV7-9; CDR3aa: CASSSHRGLGEQYF; CDR3nt: TGTGCCAGCAGTTCACACAGGGGCCTCGGCGAGCAGTACTTC
d_gene: .; j_gene: TRBJ1-2; abundance: .; v_gene: TRBV7-2; CDR3aa: CASRFLPGEKGTF; CDR3nt: TGTGCCAGCAGGTTTCTACCAGGGGAGAAGGGCACCTTC
d_gene: TRBD1; j_gene: TRBJ2-4; abundance: .; v_gene: TRBV5-6; CDR3aa: CASSDDRENIQYF; CDR3nt: TGTGCCAGCTCCGACGACAGGGAAAACATTCAGTACTTC
d_gene: TRBD1; j_gene: TRBJ2-7; abundance: .; v_gene: TRBV5-8; CDR3aa: CASSLAGTGSREQYF; CDR3nt: TGTGCCAGCAGCTTGGCGGGGACAGGGTCCCGCGAGCAGTACTTC
d_gene: TRBD1; j_gene: TRBJ2-7; abundance: .; v_gene: TRBV9; CDR3aa: CASSVSGTGGREQYF; CDR3nt: TGTGCCAGCAGCGTTTCCGGGACAGGGGGCCGGGAGCAGTACTTC
d_gene: .; j_gene: TRBJ1-6; abundance: .; v_gene: TRBV2; CDR3aa: CASSEGTVNSPLHF; CDR3nt: TGTGCCAGCAGTGAGGGGACTGTCAATTCACCCCTCCACTTT
d_gene: .; j_gene: TRBJ2-3; abundance: .; v_gene: TRBV14; CDR3aa: CASSQASDTQYF; CDR3nt: TGTGCCAGCAGCCAAGCGTCAGATACGCAGTATTTT
d_gene: .; j_gene: TRBJ1-5; abundance: .; v_gene: TRBV6-6; CDR3aa: CASSYPQEPQHF; CDR3nt: TGTGCCAGCAGTTACCCTCAGGAGCCCCAGCATTTT
d_gene: TRBD1; j_gene: TRBJ1-2; abundance: .; v_gene: TRBV12-3/TRBV12-4; CDR3aa: CATGSRGRKGYTF; CDR3nt: TGTGCCACCGGGTCCAGGGGGCGCAAAGGCTACACCTTC
d_gene: .; j_gene: TRBJ2-1; abundance: .; v_gene: TRBV6-5; CDR3aa: CASTHLSGGGDEQFF; CDR3nt: TGTGCCAGCACTCACCTTTCGGGGGGCGGGGATGAGCAGTTCTTC
d_gene: .; j_gene: TRBJ2-7; abundance: .; v_gene: TRBV11-2; CDR3aa: CASSLVVVIAEQYF; CDR3nt: TGTGCCAGCAGCTTAGTTGTAGTCATTGCCGAGCAGTACTTC
d_gene: TRBD1; j_gene: TRBJ2-7; abundance: .; v_gene: TRBV5-1; CDR3aa: CASSLTGQGSYEQYF; CDR3nt: TGCGCCAGCAGCTTGACAGGACAGGGTTCCTACGAGCAGTACTTC
d_gene: .; j_gene: TRBJ2-7; abundance: .; v_gene: TRBV19; CDR3aa: CASSAGSSYEQYF; CDR3nt: TGTGCCAGTAGTGCAGGATCCTCCTACGAGCAGTACTTC
d_gene: TRBD1; j_gene: TRBJ1-1; abundance: .; v_gene: TRBV6-1; CDR3aa: CASRRTGGKGTEAFF; CDR3nt: TGTGCCAGCAGGCGGACAGGGGGCAAGGGCACTGAAGCTTTCTTT
d_gene: TRBD1; j_gene: TRBJ1-4; abundance: .; v_gene: TRBV27; CDR3aa: CASSSTGEREKLFF; CDR3nt: TGTGCCAGCAGTTCCACAGGGGAACGGGAAAAACTGTTTTTT
d_gene: .; j_gene: TRBJ1-4; abundance: .; v_gene: TRBV5-1; CDR3aa: CASSLGVGAIEKLFF; CDR3nt: TGCGCCAGCAGCTTGGGGGTAGGGGCGATTGAAAAACTGTTTTTT
d_gene: .; j_gene: TRBJ2-7; abundance: few; v_gene: TRBV10-1; CDR3aa: CASRDGGRGEQYF; CDR3nt: TGCGCCTCCCGGGACGGAGGGAGAGGCGAGCAGTACTTC
d_gene: TRBD1; j_gene: TRBJ1-1; abundance: .; v_gene: TRBV4-1; CDR3aa: CASSQGQGGTEAFF; CDR3nt: TGCGCCAGCAGCCAGGGACAGGGGGGTACTGAAGCTTTCTTT
d_gene: TRBD1; j_gene: TRBJ1-5; abundance: .; v_gene: TRBV5-5; CDR3aa: CASSLQGGSNQPQHF; CDR3nt: TGTGCCAGCAGCCTACAGGGGGGAAGCAATCAGCCCCAGCATTTT
d_gene: TRBD1; j_gene: TRBJ2-2; abundance: .; v_gene: TRBV10-3; CDR3aa: CAIGGTGGRAGELFF; CDR3nt: TGTGCCATCGGAGGGACAGGGGGTCGTGCCGGGGAGCTGTTTTTT
d_gene: .; j_gene: TRBJ1-4; abundance: .; v_gene: TRBV19; CDR3aa: CASSEQGKEKLFF; CDR3nt: TGTGCCAGTAGTGAACAGGGAAAGGAAAAACTGTTTTTT
d_gene: .; j_gene: TRBJ1-2; abundance: .; v_gene: TRBV12-3/TRBV12-4; CDR3aa: CASSYGSDGYTF; CDR3nt: TGTGCCAGCAGTTACGGGAGCGATGGCTACACCTTC
d_gene: TRBD1; j_gene: TRBJ2-5; abundance: .; v_gene: TRBV4-1; CDR3aa: CASSQGQSRVGETQYF; CDR3nt: TGCGCCAGCAGCCAGGGACAGAGCCGGGTCGGAGAGACCCAGTACTTC
d_gene: .; j_gene: TRBJ2-3; abundance: .; v_gene: TRBV12-3/TRBV12-4; CDR3aa: CASSSRYTQYF; CDR3nt: TGTGCCAGCAGTTCTCGTTATACGCAGTATTTT
d_gene: .; j_gene: TRBJ2-3; abundance: .; v_gene: TRBV30; CDR3aa: CAWSRLDGDTQYF; CDR3nt: TGTGCCTGGAGCCGACTAGATGGAGATACGCAGTATTTT
d_gene: TRBD1; j_gene: TRBJ1-4; abundance: .; v_gene: TRBV2; CDR3aa: CASSERTGGSNEKLFF; CDR3nt: TGTGCCAGCAGTGAGAGGACAGGGGGAAGTAATGAAAAACTGTTTTTT
d_gene: .; j_gene: TRBJ2-7; abundance: medium-sized; v_gene: TRBV24-1; CDR3aa: CATSDYRYNDEQYF; CDR3nt: TGTGCCACCAGTGATTACAGGTACAACGACGAGCAGTACTTC
d_gene: TRBD1; j_gene: TRBJ2-2; abundance: .; v_gene: TRBV19; CDR3aa: CASSPGTGHTGELFF; CDR3nt: TGTGCCAGTAGTCCCGGGACAGGGCACACCGGGGAGCTGTTTTTT
d_gene: TRBD1; j_gene: TRBJ1-5; abundance: .; v_gene: TRBV19; CDR3aa: CASSSDRGSNQPQHF; CDR3nt: TGTGCCAGTAGTTCGGACAGGGGTAGCAATCAGCCCCAGCATTTT
d_gene: .; j_gene: TRBJ1-2; abundance: .; v_gene: TRBV15; CDR3aa: CATSHVHHNYGYTF; CDR3nt: TGTGCCACCAGCCACGTACACCATAACTATGGCTACACCTTC
d_gene: .; j_gene: TRBJ2-2; abundance: .; v_gene: TRBV11-3; CDR3aa: CASSLEAPGELFF; CDR3nt: TGTGCCAGCAGCTTGGAGGCCCCCGGGGAGCTGTTTTTT
d_gene: TRBD1; j_gene: TRBJ1-3; abundance: .; v_gene: TRBV19; CDR3aa: CASSADRGSGNTIYF; CDR3nt: TGTGCCAGTAGTGCCGACAGGGGCTCTGGAAACACCATATATTTT
d_gene: .; j_gene: TRBJ1-2; abundance: .; v_gene: TRBV28; CDR3aa: CASSLVGAPSGYTF; CDR3nt: TGTGCCAGCAGTTTAGTGGGGGCGCCCTCTGGCTACACCTTC
d_gene: TRBD1; j_gene: TRBJ2-4; abundance: .; v_gene: TRBV7-9; CDR3aa: CASSLARTGNRVAKNIQYF; CDR3nt: TGTGCCAGCAGCTTAGCCCGGACAGGGAATCGCGTGGCCAAAAACATTCAGTACTTC
d_gene: TRBD1; j_gene: TRBJ1-5; abundance: once; v_gene: TRBV3-1/TRBV3-2; CDR3aa: CASSQGTGGTGQPQHF; CDR3nt: TGTGCCAGCAGCCAGGGGACAGGGGGAACGGGTCAGCCCCAGCATTTT
d_gene: TRBD1; j_gene: TRBJ2-5; abundance: .; v_gene: TRBV10-1; CDR3aa: CASSDRAGGQETQYF; CDR3nt: TGCGCCAGCAGTGATAGGGCAGGGGGCCAAGAGACCCAGTACTTC
d_gene: .; j_gene: TRBJ1-5; abundance: .; v_gene: TRBV28; CDR3aa: CASSPGNRAPQHF; CDR3nt: TGTGCCAGCAGTCCAGGGAACAGGGCCCCCCAGCATTTT
d_gene: .; j_gene: TRBJ1-3; abundance: .; v_gene: TRBV7-2; CDR3aa: CASAPGSLSSGNTIYF; CDR3nt: TGTGCCAGCGCCCCGGGGTCCTTGAGCTCTGGAAACACCATATATTTT
d_gene: TRBD2; j_gene: TRBJ2-3; abundance: .; v_gene: TRBV7-2; CDR3aa: CASSFGLAGLMHPYF; CDR3nt: TGTGCCAGCAGCTTCGGACTAGCGGGGCTCATGCACCCGTATTTT
d_gene: .; j_gene: TRBJ1-2; abundance: few; v_gene: TRBV5-6; CDR3aa: CASSLQSGYTF; CDR3nt: TGTGCCAGCAGCTTACAGAGTGGCTACACCTTC
d_gene: TRBD1; j_gene: TRBJ1-6; abundance: .; v_gene: TRBV5-1; CDR3aa: CASSTTGTGESPLHF; CDR3nt: TGCGCCAGCAGCACTACCGGGACAGGGGAATCACCCCTCCACTTT
d_gene: .; j_gene: TRBJ1-5; abundance: .; v_gene: TRBV3-1/TRBV3-2; CDR3aa: CASSQSGPISNQPQHF; CDR3nt: TGTGCCAGCAGCCAATCAGGTCCTATTAGCAATCAGCCCCAGCATTTT
d_gene: .; j_gene: TRBJ1-6; abundance: .; v_gene: TRBV6-5; CDR3aa: CASSLTQGSNSPLHF; CDR3nt: TGTGCCAGCAGTTTAACCCAGGGAAGTAATTCACCCCTCCACTTT